This T cell receptor (beta chain) comes out of a study of cytotoxic CD8 clonotypes in ibrutinib-treated CLL. Study-wide results and limits: Higher circulating CD8+ T-cell counts strongly accompanied higher baseline clonality, above age-matched healthy donors. Clonality rose at ibrutinib response, held steady in sustained remission, and fell toward baseline at progression.

On this clone: Its antigen remains unknown.

The CDR3 runs to 16 residues. Germline loops: CDR1 KGHSH, CDR2 LQKENI. The V gene lost 0 bases and the J gene lost 0 bases, with 9 bases spanning the gap. Target depth was 1 in 200,000 to 1 in 1 million T cells, about 10x per clonotype. Some clones are missing from TCRdb's copy, which holds only in-frame ones; the method was immunoSEQ multiplex PCR. The sample yields around 150,000 clones, more than 70% seen once. This TCR came from a human donor with chronic lymphocytic leukemia. The material sequenced was PBMCs, taken at disease progression, from a patient treated with ibrutinib. The rearrangement uses TRBV18 and TRBJ1-3; D call uncertain. CDR3 in amino acids: CASSPPGLNSGNTIYF. Written as DNA, the CDR3 is TGTGCCAGCTCACCACCGGGTCTGAACTCTGGAAACACCATATATTTT.